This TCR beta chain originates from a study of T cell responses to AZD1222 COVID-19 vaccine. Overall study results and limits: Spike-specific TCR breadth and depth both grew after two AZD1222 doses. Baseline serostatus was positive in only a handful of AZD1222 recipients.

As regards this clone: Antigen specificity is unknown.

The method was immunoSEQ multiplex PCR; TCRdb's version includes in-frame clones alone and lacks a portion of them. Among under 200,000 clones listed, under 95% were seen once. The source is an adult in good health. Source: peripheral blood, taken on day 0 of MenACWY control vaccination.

The CDR3 DNA sequence: TGTGCCAGCAGTGAATCCCAGGGTGACGGAAACACCATATATTTT. It is translated as CASSESQGDGNTIYF. The chain has TRBV25-1 and TRBJ1-3; tentative D call: TRBD1 (5 bases). This CDR3 is 15 amino acids long. Germline CDR1 MGHDK, CDR2 SYGVNS. Trimming took off 1 base at V and 4 bases at J, with 11 bases between the two ends.